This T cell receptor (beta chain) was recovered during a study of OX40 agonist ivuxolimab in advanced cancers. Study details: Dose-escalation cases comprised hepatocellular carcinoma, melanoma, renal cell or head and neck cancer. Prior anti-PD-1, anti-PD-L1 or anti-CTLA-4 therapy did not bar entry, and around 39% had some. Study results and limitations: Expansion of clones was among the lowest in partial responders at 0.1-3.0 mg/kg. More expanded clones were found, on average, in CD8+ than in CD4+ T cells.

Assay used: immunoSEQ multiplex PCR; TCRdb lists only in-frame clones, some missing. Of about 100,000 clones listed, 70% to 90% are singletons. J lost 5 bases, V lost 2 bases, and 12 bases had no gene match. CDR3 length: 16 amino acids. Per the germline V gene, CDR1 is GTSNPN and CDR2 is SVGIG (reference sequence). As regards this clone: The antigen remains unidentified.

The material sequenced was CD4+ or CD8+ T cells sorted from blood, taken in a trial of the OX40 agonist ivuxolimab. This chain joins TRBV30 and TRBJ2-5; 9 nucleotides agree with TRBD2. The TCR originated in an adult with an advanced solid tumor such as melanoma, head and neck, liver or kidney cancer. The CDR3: CAWSPGGGAFVETQYF. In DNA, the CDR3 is TGTGCCTGGAGTCCTGGCGGGGGGGCGTTCGTTGAGACCCAGTACTTC.